This T cell receptor beta chain was sequenced during a study of blood T cell repertoires in COVID-19. Overall study context: Both acute and convalescent COVID-19 samples were obtained from the United States, Italy and Spain. T cells, B-cell-depleted T cells, or PBMCs provided the cDNA or gDNA that served as material.

Germline CDR1 is MNHEY and CDR2 is SVGEGT. This CDR3 spans 15 amino acids. The V end was cut by 2 bases, the J end by 2 bases, with 12 bases between. In the original workflow: Scientists estimated how many nucleated cells there were by amplifying reference gene primers. TCRdb keeps only in-frame clones here, not all; method: immunoSEQ multiplex PCR. The V and J calls and the clone size are those of that table, but D and trimming were determined from the DNA. The table records about 71,000 clones, roughly 88% of them present only once. The sequenced material came from peripheral blood. The chain combines TRBV6-2 or TRBV6-3 with TRBJ1-2, with D possibly TRBD1 on 5 matching bases. The receptor comes from a human donor in a cohort sampled during active COVID-19. This CDR3 is CASSYGAEKNYGYTF. CDR3 in DNA: TGTGCCAGCAGTTACGGGGCGGAGAAGAACTATGGCTACACCTTC.